The clone carrying this TCR beta chain was seen at least ten times. Its antigen remains unknown. Each CDR3 protein gets one entry after TCRdb re-called the reads with MiXCR. Here the sample spans some 800,000 distinct CDR3 sequences, 32% being singletons. V was trimmed by 6 bases and J by 6 bases, leaving 17 bases between them. CDR1 is MNHNS, CDR2 SASEGT, per germline. This CDR3 is built from 15 residues. The data belong to a study of T cell repertoires in cytomegalovirus infection. The receptor was derived from a human donor in good health (CMV status not recorded). Some clones in this sample may be carry-over from other donors' samples. Sequenced material: cultured CD8+ T cells from PBMCs, taken from culture after CMV antigen stimulation. The V call is TRBV6-1, the J call TRBJ2-2, with TRBD1 as a possible D gene (6 bases). The CDR3 region has the DNA TGTGCCAGCAGCGACTTCAATCAGGGGCCCGGGGAGCTGTTTTTT. Protein product: CASSDFNQGPGELFF.